A single sample is the source of the 28 T cell receptor beta chains below, sequenced in a study of blood T cell repertoires in COVID-19. Libraries were prepared by immunoSEQ multiplex PCR; TCRdb keeps only in-frame clonotypes and omits some of them. Of over 120,000 clones listed, more than 75% are singletons. The sample taken for sequencing was peripheral blood. These receptor sequences come from a human donor in a cohort sampled during active COVID-19.

J is TRBJ2-3 and V is TRBV2; D may be TRBD1 (7 bases). Germline CDR1 and CDR2: SNHLY and FYNNEI. V lost 6 bases and J 0 bases, leaving 16 bases between the germline ends. The CDR3 extends over 16 amino acids. As DNA, the CDR3 is TGTGCCAGCAGCTTTACCAGGGGGACTAGCACAGATACGCAGTATTTT. Translating it yields CASSFTRGTSTDTQYF.

This rearrangement joins TRBV28 to TRBJ1-5, with unresolved D. Germline CDR1 reads MDHEN; CDR2 reads SYDVKM. The CDR3 contains 16 residues. V was trimmed by 2 bases and J by 6 bases, leaving 17 bases between them. CDR3 protein: CASSLTSGARAQPQHF. The CDR3 coding sequence is TGTGCCAGCAGTTTAACTAGTGGAGCGCGGGCTCAGCCCCAGCATTTT.

The chain couples TRBV7-2 to TRBJ2-1, with 9 bases matching TRBD2. Germline CDR1 SGHTA, CDR2 FQGNSA. V lost 1 base to trimming and J lost 4 bases; unmatched junction nucleotides: 2. This CDR3 is 15 amino acids long. Here the CDR3 reads CASSLGRGGYNEQFF. Here the CDR3 DNA reads TGTGCCAGCAGCTTAGGGCGGGGGGGGTACAATGAGCAGTTCTTC. The full variable domain, its missing parts supplied by reference TRBV7-2 and TRBJ2-1, is GAGVSQSPSNKVTEKGKDVELRCDPISGHTALYWYRQSLGQGLEFLIYFQGNSAPDKSGLPSDRFSAERTGGSVSTLTIQRTQQEDSAVYLCASSLGRGGYNEQFFGPGTRLTVL.

The chain joins TRBV5-1 to TRBJ2-6, with TRBD1 as a possible D gene (6 bases). The CDR3 length is 17 residues. Germline assignment: CDR1 SGHRS and CDR2 YFSETQ. With 2 bases removed from V and 0 bases from J, the gap between germline ends came to 12 bases. DNA of the CDR3: TGCGCCAGCAGCTTCGGACAGTGGACCTCTGGGGCCAACGTCCTGACTTTC. This gives the protein CASSFGQWTSGANVLTF.

The V call is TRBV19, the J call TRBJ1-3, with D uncertain. Germline assignment: CDR1 LNHDA and CDR2 SQIVND (reference sequence). V dropped 5 bases and J dropped 0 bases, with 8 bases sitting between them. There are 14 residues in the CDR3. The CDR3 DNA follows: TGTGCCAGTAGTCAACAGATCTCTGGAAACACCATATATTTT. Protein product: CASSQQISGNTIYF.

This clone was recorded once. The chain has TRBV18 and TRBJ2-4, with 7 bases fitting TRBD1. Per germline, CDR1 KGHSH and CDR2 LQKENI. With 2 bases clipped from V and 6 bases from J, the junction kept 10 bases outside the gene matches. The CDR3 extends over 16 amino acids. CDR3 protein: CASSPEVMGQLNIQYF. The DNA of the CDR3 is TGTGCCAGCTCACCAGAGGTAATGGGACAGTTAAACATTCAGTACTTC.

The chain couples TRBV5-4 to TRBJ2-3; 11 positions match TRBD2. The CDR3 is 15 amino acids. V gave up 4 bases and J gave up 2 bases; unmatched junction bases: 3. Germline CDR1 is SGHNT and CDR2 is YYREEE (reference sequence). The CDR3 sequence: CASSRTSGYTDTQYF. Written as DNA, the CDR3 is TGTGCCAGCAGCCGGACTAGCGGGTACACAGATACGCAGTATTTT.

The chain couples TRBV9 to TRBJ2-1; the D gene is possibly TRBD2 (5 bases). CDR1 is SGDLS and CDR2 is YYNGEE in the germline V gene. Trimming shortened V by 3 bases and J by 4 bases, and 14 bases separated the two germline ends. CDR3 length: 15 amino acids. Here the CDR3 reads CASSAEGYDYNEQFF. The CDR3, as DNA: TGTGCCAGCAGCGCCGAGGGATACGATTACAATGAGCAGTTCTTC.

This clone was observed a handful of times. The chain employs TRBV5-1 and TRBJ2-2; 8 bases map to TRBD2. J gave up 3 bases and V 4 bases, and 2 bases lay outside the gene matches. The CDR3 loop spans 14 amino acids. Germline CDR1 reads SGHRS; CDR2 reads YFSETQ. The CDR3 sequence is CASSQREHTGELFF. The DNA of the CDR3 is TGCGCCAGCAGCCAGCGGGAGCACACCGGGGAGCTGTTTTTT.

The chain couples TRBV7-9 to TRBJ2-1; 9 bases align to TRBD2. V was clipped by 4 bases and J by 8 bases; unmatched bases: 6. This CDR3 is 14 amino acids long. The germline gives CDR1 SEHNR, CDR2 FQNEAQ (reference sequence). The CDR3 nucleotides are TGTGCCAGCAGCTCCCCCGGGACTAGCTATGAGCAGTTCTTC. Amino acids: CASSSPGTSYEQFF.

This sequence joins TRBV24-1 and TRBJ1-5; 10 bases match TRBD1. Looked up from germline, CDR1 is KGHDR and CDR2 is SFDVKD. V shed 2 bases and J 5 bases; nucleotides not matched to a gene: 5. This CDR3 has 16 amino acids. For the CDR3, the DNA is TGTGCCACCAGTGATTCTGGGACAGGGGAGGATCAGCCCCAGCATTTT. It yields the protein CATSDSGTGEDQPQHF.

The J gene is TRBJ2-3, the V gene TRBV20-1, with D unclear. The germline V and J ends were trimmed by 3 bases and 8 bases, with 6 bases remaining between them. The CDR3 loop spans 10 amino acids. Germline CDR1 and CDR2: DFQATT and SNEGSKA (reference sequence). CDR3 sequence: CSASSGTQYF. The CDR3 DNA reads as TGCAGTGCTAGCTCGGGTACGCAGTATTTT.

In this sample, this clone turned up a few times. V is TRBV27 and J is TRBJ1-5, with 9 positions matching TRBD1. The CDR3 loop spans 13 amino acids. Germline V gives CDR1 MNHEY, CDR2 SMNVEV (reference sequence). With V trimmed by 8 bases and J by 2 bases, 1 base remained unmatched. Here the CDR3 reads CASRTGGNQPQHF. CDR3 DNA: TGTGCCAGCCGGACAGGGGGCAATCAGCCCCAGCATTTT.

This chain uses TRBV9 with TRBJ2-3; 7 nucleotides align to TRBD2. The CDR3 is made up of 20 amino acids. Germline V CDR1 and CDR2: SGDLS, YYNGEE. V lost 4 bases, J lost 4 bases, and 24 bases stayed unmatched. In DNA, the CDR3 is TGTGCCAGCAGCCCGAATCGTGGGCGGGGGATTATTGGTATTTCAGATACGCAGTATTTT. This codes for CASSPNRGRGIIGISDTQYF. The full variable domain, rest sourced from reference TRBV9 and TRBJ2-3, is DSGVTQTPKHLITATGQRVTLRCSPRSGDLSVYWYQQSLDQGLQFLIQYYNGEERAKGNILERFSAQQFPDLHSELNLSSLELGDSALYFCASSPNRGRGIIGISDTQYFGPGTRLTVL.

The V and J genes are TRBV28 and TRBJ1-6; 10 nucleotides align to TRBD1. The CDR3 totals 16 residues. Germline trimming cut 5 bases from V and 6 bases from J; bases unmatched to any gene: 7. CDR1 is MDHEN and CDR2 is SYDVKM in the germline V gene. The CDR3 loop is CASSTPGQGINSPLHF. CDR3 nucleotides: TGTGCCAGCAGTACGCCGGGACAGGGGATTAATTCACCCCTCCACTTT.

V and J are TRBV2 and TRBJ1-4; no reliable D call. CDR3 size: 15 residues. CDR1 is SNHLY and CDR2 is FYNNEI in the germline V gene. Trimming took 2 bases from V and 8 from J, leaving 15 bases between them. CDR3 protein: CASSEPSFGSEKLFF. CDR3 sequence (DNA): TGTGCCAGCAGTGAACCGTCATTCGGGAGCGAAAAACTGTTTTTT.

The chain couples TRBV6-6 to TRBJ2-3, with unresolved D. Trimming shortened V by 5 bases and J by 4 bases, and 7 bases separated the two germline ends. Germline V CDR1 and CDR2: MNHNY, SVGAGI (reference sequence). The CDR3 consists of 12 residues. The CDR3 DNA reads TGTGCCAGCAGTCACAGATCAGATACGCAGTATTTT. Translation gives CASSHRSDTQYF.

V gene TRBV20-1 combines with J gene TRBJ1-2; tentatively, D is TRBD1 (6 bases). The CDR3 loop spans 11 amino acids. Germline V gives CDR1 DFQATT, CDR2 SNEGSKA (reference sequence). The V and J ends lost 7 bases and 8 bases respectively, with 14 bases between them. The CDR3 reads CSVGQSGGYTF. DNA of the CDR3: TGCAGTGTCGGACAGTCTGGCGGCTACACCTTC.

The chain uses TRBV9 and TRBJ2-1; the D is unclear. V was trimmed by 1 base and J by 0 bases, leaving 14 bases between them. The CDR3 is made up of 17 amino acids. Looked up from germline, CDR1 is SGDLS and CDR2 is YYNGEE. CDR3 protein: CASSVFGRRSSYNEQFF. The CDR3 nucleotides read TGTGCCAGCAGCGTATTTGGTCGGCGGAGCTCCTACAATGAGCAGTTCTTC. The variable domain in full, with the rest retrieved from reference TRBV9 and TRBJ2-1, is DSGVTQTPKHLITATGQRVTLRCSPRSGDLSVYWYQQSLDQGLQFLIQYYNGEERAKGNILERFSAQQFPDLHSELNLSSLELGDSALYFCASSVFGRRSSYNEQFFGPGTRLTVL.

The rearrangement links TRBV6-5 to TRBJ2-1, with 11 bases fitting TRBD1. Germline-derived CDR1 and CDR2 are MNHEY and SVGAGI. This CDR3 spans 14 amino acids. J lost 9 bases, V lost 9 bases, and 10 bases had no gene match. Here the CDR3 reads CASRYTGQGGEQFF. CDR3 DNA sequence: TGTGCCAGTCGCTATACGGGACAGGGGGGTGAGCAGTTCTTC.

This clone has just one count. The rearrangement uses TRBV7-6 and TRBJ1-5; the match to TRBD1 covers 7 bases. This CDR3 is 16 amino acids long. The germline V gene encodes CDR1 SGHVS and CDR2 FNYEAQ. V lost 1 base, J lost 5 bases, and 8 bases stayed unmatched. The CDR3 sequence: CASSLGFRDSHQPQHF. The CDR3 DNA reads as TGTGCCAGCAGCTTAGGTTTTAGGGACAGCCATCAGCCCCAGCATTTT.

The chain recombines TRBV18 with TRBJ2-2; D is perhaps TRBD2 (6 bases). The CDR3 runs to 16 residues. Trimming stripped 0 bases from V and 4 bases from J, with 12 bases between. The germline gives CDR1 KGHSH, CDR2 LQKENI. The CDR3 loop reads CASSPPSGAATGELFF. CDR3 DNA: TGTGCCAGCTCACCACCGTCGGGAGCGGCCACCGGGGAGCTGTTTTTT.

The chain combines TRBV7-9 with TRBJ2-4; 8 bases are a match to TRBD1. The germline V gene has CDR1 SEHNR and CDR2 FQNEAQ (reference sequence). The CDR3 contains 15 residues. V lost 2 bases, J lost 7 bases, and 7 bases stayed unmatched. The CDR3 sequence: CASSLMGQVANIQYF. The CDR3 DNA reads as TGTGCCAGCAGCTTAATGGGACAGGTGGCGAACATTCAGTACTTC.

The chain joins TRBV28 to TRBJ1-2; 8 nucleotides align to TRBD1. The CDR3 spans 17 residues. With V trimmed by 5 bases and J by 7 bases, 18 bases remained unmatched. The germline gives CDR1 MDHEN, CDR2 SYDVKM. This CDR3 is CASSLYYRTGSGGGYTF. CDR3 DNA: TGTGCCAGCAGTCTATACTATAGGACAGGGTCGGGAGGTGGCTACACCTTC.

This chain connects TRBV19 to TRBJ1-3; TRBD1 agrees at 7 bases. This CDR3 has 14 residues. V lost 5 bases, J lost 2 bases, and 3 bases stayed unmatched. Germline lookup yields CDR1 LNHDA and CDR2 SQIVND (reference sequence). CDR3 in amino acids: CASSVTGAGNTIYF. DNA for the CDR3: TGTGCCAGTAGTGTCACAGGGGCTGGAAACACCATATATTTT.

Only one count was recorded for this clone. V usage is TRBV5-1 and J usage is TRBJ2-1; 8 bases are a match to TRBD1. CDR3 length: 16 residues. V shed 4 bases and J 5 bases; nucleotides not matched to a gene: 11. Germline lookup yields CDR1 SGHRS and CDR2 YFSETQ. The DNA of the CDR3 is TGCGCCAGCAGCCCATCCGGGACAGGATCCCACAATGAGCAGTTCTTC. Amino acid sequence: CASSPSGTGSHNEQFF.

This chain connects TRBV3-1 (or the pseudogene TRBV3-2) to TRBJ2-3, with 8 bases that match TRBD2. Germline V CDR1 and CDR2: LGHDT, YNNKEL (reference sequence). The CDR3 is 14 residues long. The V gene end was trimmed by 4 bases and the J gene end by 6 bases; junction bases not matched to a gene: 6. As DNA, the CDR3 is TGTGCCAGCAGCCTCCGGGAGGGAGGGGATACGCAGTATTTT. It is translated as CASSLREGGDTQYF.

This chain uses TRBV5-5 with TRBJ1-3; D is ambiguous. The CDR3 has 16 amino acids. Germline CDR1 and CDR2: SGHKS and YYEKEE (reference sequence). Trimming cost V 4 bases and J 0 bases, with 14 bases left between them. The chain's CDR3 is CASSPRAAGSGNTIYF. The CDR3 coding sequence is TGTGCCAGCAGCCCGAGGGCAGCCGGCTCTGGAAACACCATATATTTT.